This T cell receptor (beta chain) was sequenced for a study of CD8 T cells in Susac syndrome. An amount of RNA that ranged from 0.5 to 1 ug was reverse transcribed with random hexamers. MiXCR was run by TCRdb on the immunoSEQ multiplex PCR reads, yielding one entry per CDR3 protein. The sample records about 400,000 distinct CDR3 sequences, 75% to 90% being singletons. V trimming: 4 bases; J trimming: 6 bases; junction bases outside the gene matches: 10. The CDR3 covers 16 residues. Germline V gene lookup returns CDR1 LNHDA and CDR2 SQIVND (reference sequence). J is TRBJ2-1 and V is TRBV19; 9 positions agree with TRBD1. This clonotype originated in a human donor with multiple sclerosis. The sequenced sample was CD8+ T cells from PBMCs. This chain's CDR3 is CASSKRGQGSFNEQFF. Written as DNA, the CDR3 is TGTGCCAGTAGTAAGAGAGGACAGGGGTCATTCAATGAGCAGTTCTTC.